The clone carrying this T cell receptor beta chain was seen many times. Its specificity is not known. The data were obtained in a study of breast tumors, draining lymph nodes, adjacent tissues. In TCRdb, the multiplex PCR reads were re-called with MiXCR into one record per CDR3 protein. The table lists about 200,000 distinct CDR3 sequences, 30% to 35% of them singletons, with 3% to 4.5% in the top ten. CDR3 length: 11 amino acids. Germline lookup yields CDR1 SNHLY and CDR2 FYNNEI. Trimming stripped 7 bases from V and 4 bases from J, with 7 bases between. Samples came from axillary lymph nodes draining the breast cancer. Whole-study results and caveats: Tumors had less TCR diversity than lymph nodes, more than nontumor tissue. Data fit most tumor T cells coming from lymph node, expanding in tumor.

Sequences were obtained from axillary lymph node tissue. The chain carries TRBV2 and TRBJ1-1; D unclear. The receptor's source is a female donor with breast cancer. Some clones in this sample may be carry-over from other donors' samples. DNA of the CDR3: TGTGCCAGCACGCGGAGCACTGAAGCTTTCTTT. This gives the protein CASTRSTEAFF.